This TCR beta chain appears in the sequencing data of a study of graft-versus-host responses after intestinal transplantation. Overall study: Anti-thymocyte globulin induction preceded about 3 years of tacrolimus and steroid maintenance in all recipients.

A note on this clone: Its specificity is not known.

Sequencing was performed with immunoSEQ multiplex PCR; in TCRdb, only in-frame clones are kept and a portion is missing. The data show about 89,000 clones, with roughly nine tenths seen just once and less than 0.1% held by the top ten. V shed 3 bases, J shed 3 bases, and the junction held 7 bases outside the gene matches. The CDR3 has 15 amino acids. Looked up from germline, CDR1 is KGHSH and CDR2 is LQKENI. This sequence joins TRBV18 and TRBJ1-2, with 7 bases matching TRBD1. This TCR came from a human donor who received an intestinal transplant. Specimen: unstimulated CD4+ T cells sorted from spleen or lymph node cells, collected before intestinal transplant. The CDR3 nucleotides read TGTGCCAGCTCACCGCAGGCCAGGGGGGACTATGGCTACACCTTC. Its protein is CASSPQARGDYGYTF.